These 3 T cell receptor beta chains originate from one sample sequenced in a study of breast tumors, draining lymph nodes, adjacent tissues. One entry per CDR3 protein, called by TCRdb with MiXCR from the multiplex PCR reads. The sample shows 130,000 or so distinct CDR3 sequences, around 22% of them seen only once. Axillary draining lymph nodes of breast cancer patients supplied the node samples. Sample: axillary lymph node tissue. The receptors were gathered from a female donor with breast cancer. Some clones in this sample may be carry-over from other donors' samples.

A single count supports this clonotype. A much bigger clone sits one base away, suggesting this may be a read error. This chain links TRBV28 with TRBJ2-7; TRBD2 aligns across 10 bases. With V trimmed by 5 bases and J by 6 bases, 7 bases remained unmatched. Per the germline V gene, CDR1 is MDHEN and CDR2 is SYDVKM. The CDR3 sequence is 14 residues long. The CDR3 DNA reads as TGTGCCAGCAGTCAGAGCGGGAGGGTTCGCGAGCAGTACTTC. Residues: CASSQSGRVREQYF.

The table lists this clonotype with many counts. The J gene is TRBJ2-1, the V gene TRBV19; no firm D call. The V gene lost 5 bases and the J gene lost 5 bases, with 16 bases spanning the gap. This CDR3 contains 15 residues. Germline-derived CDR1 and CDR2 are LNHDA and SQIVND (reference sequence). CDR3: CASSVSVGLDNEQFF. CDR3 nucleotide sequence: TGTGCCAGTAGTGTCTCCGTTGGGTTGGACAATGAGCAGTTCTTC.

This clonotype has just a few counts. The genes are TRBV3-1 and TRBJ1-2; the D gene is possibly TRBD1 (5 bases). The CDR3 length is 15 residues. Germline lookup yields CDR1 LGHDT and CDR2 YNNKEL (reference sequence). With 0 bases removed from V and 0 bases from J, the gap between germline ends came to 8 bases. Written as DNA, the CDR3 is TGTGCCAGCAGCCAAGATGTCAGGGCTAACTATGGCTACACCTTC. It yields the protein CASSQDVRANYGYTF.